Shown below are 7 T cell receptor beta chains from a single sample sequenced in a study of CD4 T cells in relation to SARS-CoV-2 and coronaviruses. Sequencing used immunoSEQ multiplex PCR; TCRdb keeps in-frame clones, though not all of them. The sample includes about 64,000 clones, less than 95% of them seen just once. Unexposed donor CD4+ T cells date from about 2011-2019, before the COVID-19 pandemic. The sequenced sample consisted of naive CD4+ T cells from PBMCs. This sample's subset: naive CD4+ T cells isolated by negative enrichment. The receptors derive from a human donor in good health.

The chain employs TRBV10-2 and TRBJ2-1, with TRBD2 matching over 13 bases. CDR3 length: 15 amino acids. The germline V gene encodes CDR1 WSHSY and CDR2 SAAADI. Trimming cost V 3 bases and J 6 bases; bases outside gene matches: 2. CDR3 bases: TGCGCCAGCAGTGACTGGACTAGCGGGGGCAATGAGCAGTTCTTC. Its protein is CASSDWTSGGNEQFF.

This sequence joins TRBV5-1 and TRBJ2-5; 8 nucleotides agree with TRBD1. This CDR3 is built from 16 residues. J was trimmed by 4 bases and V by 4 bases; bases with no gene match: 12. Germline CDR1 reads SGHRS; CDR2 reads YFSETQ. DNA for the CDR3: TGCGCCAGCAGCCCCGGGACAGGTCAGGCGGGAGAGACCCAGTACTTC. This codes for CASSPGTGQAGETQYF.

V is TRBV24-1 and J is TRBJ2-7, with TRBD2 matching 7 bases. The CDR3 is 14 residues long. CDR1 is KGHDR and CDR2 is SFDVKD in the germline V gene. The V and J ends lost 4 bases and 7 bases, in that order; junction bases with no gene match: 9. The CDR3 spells CATSESGASGEQYF. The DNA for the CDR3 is TGTGCCACCAGTGAAAGCGGGGCCTCCGGTGAGCAGTACTTC.

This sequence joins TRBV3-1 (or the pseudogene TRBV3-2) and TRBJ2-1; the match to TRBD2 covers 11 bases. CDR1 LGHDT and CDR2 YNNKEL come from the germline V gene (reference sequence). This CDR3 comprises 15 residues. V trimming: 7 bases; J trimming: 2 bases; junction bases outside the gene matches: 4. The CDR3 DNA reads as TGTGCCAGCACCTTTAGCGGGAGGGCCTACAATGAGCAGTTCTTC. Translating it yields CASTFSGRAYNEQFF.

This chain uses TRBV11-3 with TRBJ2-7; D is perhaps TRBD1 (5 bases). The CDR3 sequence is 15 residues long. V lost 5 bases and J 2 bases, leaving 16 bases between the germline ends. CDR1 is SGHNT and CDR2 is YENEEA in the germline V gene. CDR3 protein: CASSPASDKTYEQYF. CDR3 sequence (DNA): TGTGCCAGCAGCCCAGCATCGGACAAGACCTACGAGCAGTACTTC.

CDR3 in DNA: TGTGCCAGCAGTGAATCAAGCGGGCCGAACACCGGGGAGCTGTTTTTT. Encoded protein: CASSESSGPNTGELFF. The chain has TRBV25-1 and TRBJ2-2; tentatively, D is TRBD2 (6 bases). V was clipped by 1 base and J by 0 bases, with 9 bases between them. The CDR3 runs to 16 residues. From germline, CDR1 is MGHDK and CDR2 SYGVNS.

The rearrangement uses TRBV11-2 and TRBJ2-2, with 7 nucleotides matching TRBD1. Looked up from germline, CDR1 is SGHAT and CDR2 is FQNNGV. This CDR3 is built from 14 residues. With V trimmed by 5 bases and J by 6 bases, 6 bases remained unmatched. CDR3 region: CASSQQGSSGELFF. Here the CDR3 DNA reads TGTGCCAGCAGCCAACAGGGGAGCTCCGGGGAGCTGTTTTTT.